The 29 T cell receptor beta chains presented below share a single source sample, sequenced in a study of spatial heterogeneity in lung cancer. The sample's time point: sample taken at primary tumor resection. Researchers sequenced whole RNA taken from tumor, nontumor lung or frozen PBMC without sorting. A single record per CDR3 protein comes from TCRdb applying MiXCR to the 5' RACE reads. In the table there are thousands of distinct CDR3 sequences, 15% to 20% of which are singletons. The source material was PBMCs, sampled at surgery. The source of these receptors is a female donor with early-stage non-small cell lung cancer.

V and J are TRBV12-3 or TRBV12-4 and TRBJ2-2, with 12 bases aligning to TRBD2. The CDR3 sequence is 17 residues long. The trim removed 5 bases at V and 0 bases at J, leaving 4 bases unmatched. This chain's CDR3 is CASSRLAGASNTGELFF. CDR3 nucleotides: TGTGCCAGCAGTCGACTAGCGGGGGCCTCGAACACCGGGGAGCTGTTTTTT.

By proportion, this clonotype is medium-sized (0.01 to 0.1%). The chain employs TRBV12-3 or TRBV12-4 and TRBJ1-1; possibly TRBD1 for D (5 bases). V lost 6 bases and J lost 7, with 12 bases in between. This CDR3 is 12 amino acids long. CDR3 nucleotide sequence: TGTGCCAGCAGCCCGGGGGGGGTTGAAGCTTTCTTT. Encoded protein: CASSPGGVEAFF.

This clonotype is classed as medium-sized. This chain uses TRBV9 with TRBJ1-2; 7 bases agree with TRBD1. Germline CDR1 reads SGDLS; CDR2 reads YYNGEE. V trimming: 3 bases; J trimming: 4 bases; junction bases outside the gene matches: 9. The CDR3 sequence is 15 residues long. The CDR3 sequence: CASSGATGSAYGYTF. The CDR3 DNA reads TGTGCCAGCAGCGGGGCGACAGGGTCCGCCTATGGCTACACCTTC.

This clonotype qualifies as medium-sized. This chain connects TRBV7-2 to TRBJ1-1; 8 bases line up with TRBD1. Per germline, CDR1 SGHTA and CDR2 FQGNSA. Germline trimming cut 4 bases from V and 4 bases from J; bases unmatched to any gene: 5. This CDR3 contains 14 residues. This CDR3 reads CASSSQGASTEAFF. The CDR3 DNA follows: TGTGCCAGCAGCTCCCAGGGGGCCTCCACTGAAGCTTTCTTT.

This clonotype is classed as medium-sized (0.01 to 0.1%). The rearrangement joins TRBV3-1 to TRBJ2-7; a weak D match, TRBD2 (6 bases). Trimming stripped 0 bases from V and 0 bases from J, with 12 bases between. CDR1 is LGHDT, CDR2 YNNKEL, per germline (reference sequence). This CDR3 is built from 16 residues. Here the CDR3 DNA reads TGTGCCAGCAGCCAAGATCGCGGGATCGGCTCCTACGAGCAGTACTTC. The encoded protein is CASSQDRGIGSYEQYF.

This clonotype was picked up a small number of times. This chain joins TRBV9 and TRBJ1-3; D is ambiguous. The ends were cut back, 0 bases at V and 0 bases at J, with 7 bases in the middle. Germline V gene data show CDR1 as SGDLS and CDR2 as YYNGEE. This CDR3 is 15 amino acids long. The CDR3 bases are TGTGCCAGCAGCGTAGGAGGGTTCTCTGGAAACACCATATATTTT. Its protein is CASSVGGFSGNTIYF.

In this sample, this clonotype is medium-sized (0.01 to 0.1%). This chain uses TRBV20-1 with TRBJ2-7, with D perhaps being TRBD1 or TRBD2 (5 bases each). The CDR3 extends over 12 amino acids. With 3 bases removed from V and 6 bases from J, the gap between germline ends came to 12 bases. CDR1 and CDR2 from the germline V gene are DFQATT and SNEGSKA (reference sequence). The CDR3 DNA is TGCAGTGCTAGGATGGGACCGACCGAGCAGTACGTC. Residues: CSARMGPTEQYV.

This clonotype was seen at least ten times. This chain links TRBV12-3 or TRBV12-4 with TRBJ1-4; D possibly corresponds to TRBD1 (5 bases). This CDR3 is 11 amino acids long. Deletions cut 2 bases from V and 12 bases from J, with 7 bases between. CDR3 sequence reads: CASSLRGELFF. CDR3 DNA: TGTGCCAGCAGTTTACGGGGGGAACTGTTTTTT.

This clonotype was counted many times. The CDR3 is CASSQDLGGELFF. In DNA, the CDR3 is TGTGCCAGCAGCCAAGATTTAGGCGGGGAGCTGTTTTTT. This chain connects TRBV4-2 to TRBJ2-2; D gene ambiguous. This CDR3 is built from 13 residues. V lost 0 bases and J 7 bases, leaving 6 bases between the germline ends. Germline CDR1 and CDR2: LGHNA and YNFKEQ.

This clonotype is labeled medium-sized. This sequence joins TRBV19 and TRBJ2-4, with 7 bases lining up with TRBD2. Germline V gene data show CDR1 as LNHDA and CDR2 as SQIVND (reference sequence). V lost 4 bases, J lost 4 bases, and 7 bases stayed unmatched. The CDR3 is 15 residues long. CDR3 region: CASSTAGLLKNIQYF. The DNA of the CDR3 is TGTGCCAGTAGTACGGCGGGACTACTAAAAAACATTCAGTACTTC.

By its share, this clonotype is medium-sized. The V and J genes are TRBV29-1 and TRBJ2-7; the match to TRBD1 covers 8 bases. The CDR3 is made up of 13 amino acids. J was trimmed by 9 bases and V by 4 bases; bases with no gene match: 11. Germline assignment: CDR1 SQVTM and CDR2 ANQGSEA. CDR3 loop: CSVVDKDRDRQYV. DNA of the CDR3: TGCAGCGTTGTGGACAAGGACAGGGATAGGCAGTACGTC.

This clonotype was picked up many times. This sequence joins TRBV2 and TRBJ2-7; possible D gene TRBD1, 5 bases. Germline loops: CDR1 SNHLY, CDR2 FYNNEI. The CDR3 is made up of 13 amino acids. V lost 7 bases, J lost 4 bases, and 14 bases lay in between. The CDR3 protein is CASMQGGKYEQYF. Written as DNA, the CDR3 is TGTGCCAGCATGCAGGGTGGGAAATACGAGCAGTACTTC.

This clonotype turned up a few times. The chain recombines TRBV12-3 or TRBV12-4 with TRBJ2-1; 7 bases agree with TRBD2. The CDR3 contains 14 residues. J was trimmed by 9 bases and V by 7 bases; bases with no gene match: 12. The CDR3: CASNRDPGGGEQFF. The CDR3, as DNA: TGTGCCAGCAACCGGGACCCGGGGGGAGGTGAGCAGTTCTTC.

This clonotype has more than one count but fewer than ten. V and J are TRBV6-5 and TRBJ2-1; D is unresolved. Per germline, CDR1 MNHEY and CDR2 SVGAGI. The germline V and J ends were trimmed by 6 bases and 7 bases, with 10 bases remaining between them. The CDR3 length is 12 residues. CDR3 nucleotide sequence: TGTGCCAGCAGCCCCAGTAGGAATGAGCAGTTCTTC. Translating gives CASSPSRNEQFF.

The CDR3: CSARDSGSGSNEQFF. CDR3 DNA sequence: TGCAGTGCTAGGGACTCTGGTAGCGGGAGTAATGAGCAGTTCTTC. The chain employs TRBV20-1 and TRBJ2-1; TRBD2 aligns across 9 bases. V lost 3 bases, J lost 7 bases, and 10 bases stayed unmatched. CDR1 and CDR2 (germline): DFQATT, SNEGSKA (reference sequence). The CDR3 length is 15 residues.

Details on this clonotype: This may come from a read error, since a much larger clone is one base off. The V gene is TRBV6-5, the J gene TRBJ2-6; 8 nucleotides match TRBD1. The CDR3 spans 16 residues. Germline CDR1 is MNHEY and CDR2 is SVGAGI. The CDR3 region is CTSSGRGLSGANVLTF. CDR3 DNA: TGTACCAGCAGTGGCAGGGGGCTCTCTGGGGCCAACGTCCTGACTTTC.

The CDR3 DNA sequence: TGTGCCAGCAGTGGCCGGGACAGTTATAATTCACCCCTCCACTTT. It encodes CASSGRDSYNSPLHF. The chain uses TRBV6-5 and TRBJ1-6; 7 bases match TRBD1. CDR1 is MNHEY, CDR2 SVGAGI, per germline. With 5 bases clipped from V and 4 bases from J, the junction kept 5 bases outside the gene matches. CDR3 size: 15 residues.

By share, this clonotype counts as medium-sized (0.01 to 0.1%). The J gene is TRBJ2-1, the V gene TRBV11-2; D is uncertain. This CDR3 comprises 14 residues. The germline V and J ends were trimmed by 1 base and 9 bases, with 13 bases remaining between them. Germline V gene data show CDR1 as SGHAT and CDR2 as FQNNGV. CDR3 residues: CASSLGVKSGEQFF. The CDR3 nucleotides read TGTGCCAGCAGCTTAGGGGTAAAGTCCGGTGAGCAGTTCTTC.

This clonotype was detected ten times or more. V usage is TRBV7-2 and J usage is TRBJ2-3; TRBD2 matches 7 bases. This CDR3 is 14 amino acids long. Losses at the gene ends were 1 base for V and 6 bases for J; bases not matched to a gene: 4. CDR1 and CDR2 (germline): SGHTA, FQGNSA. The CDR3 DNA is TGTGCCAGCAGCTTAGTCGGGGGGATGGATACGCAGTATTTT. Amino acid sequence: CASSLVGGMDTQYF.

This clonotype was found many times. The V gene is TRBV11-1, the J gene TRBJ2-7; no firm D call. The V end was cut by 0 bases, the J end by 0 bases, with 6 bases between. Germline V lookup: CDR1 SGHAT, CDR2 FQDESV (reference sequence). The CDR3 is made up of 14 amino acids. The CDR3 region is CASSLAGSSYEQYF. CDR3 coding DNA: TGTGCCAGCAGCTTAGCGGGCAGCTCCTACGAGCAGTACTTC.

In this sample, this clonotype turned up a few times. The rearrangement links TRBV2 to TRBJ2-4; TRBD2 might be the D (5 bases). V lost 5 bases to trimming and J lost 5 bases, with 25 bases between them. The CDR3 covers 18 residues. Germline CDR1 is SNHLY and CDR2 is FYNNEI. CDR3 protein: CASSFWAPTPPSQNIQYF. In nucleotides, the CDR3 is TGTGCCAGCAGTTTCTGGGCTCCGACACCTCCTAGCCAAAACATTCAGTACTTC.

This clonotype was picked up a small number of times. The genes are TRBV5-1 and TRBJ1-1; no clear D gene. V was cut by 0 bases and J by 0 bases, with 9 bases left in between. The CDR3 is made up of 15 amino acids. Germline V lookup: CDR1 SGHRS, CDR2 YFSETQ. The CDR3, as DNA: TGCGCCAGCAGCTTGGATCTGAACATGAACACTGAAGCTTTCTTT. It codes for CASSLDLNMNTEAFF.

This clonotype is medium-sized by share. V and J are TRBV7-9 and TRBJ2-1; a possible D gene is TRBD1 (5 bases). CDR1 is SEHNR and CDR2 is FQNEAQ in the germline V gene (reference sequence). This CDR3 region has 13 residues. V was trimmed by 5 bases and J by 8 bases, leaving 13 bases between them. CDR3 in amino acids: CASSLRQIDEQFF. The CDR3 DNA reads as TGTGCCAGCAGCCTACGACAGATAGATGAGCAGTTCTTC.

The gene calls are TRBV18 and TRBJ1-2; 9 bases are shared with TRBD1. The junction had 11 bases not matched to a gene; V was cut back by 2 bases and J by 4 bases. The CDR3 loop spans 17 amino acids. Germline-derived CDR1 and CDR2 are KGHSH and LQKENI. The CDR3 coding sequence is TGTGCCAGCTCACCAACCACAGGGGGCGGTCTCTTCTATGGCTACACCTTC. Amino acid sequence: CASSPTTGGGLFYGYTF.

This clonotype is judged medium-sized. J is TRBJ1-2 and V is TRBV5-6; unclear D gene. The CDR3 spans 14 residues. CDR1 SGHDT and CDR2 YYEEEE come from the germline V gene. The V gene lost 4 bases and the J gene lost 3 bases, with 13 bases spanning the gap. CDR3 DNA: TGTGCCAGCAGCGGACGGATCCCGGACTATGGCTACACCTTC. Translating gives CASSGRIPDYGYTF. The full variable domain, its missing parts supplied by reference TRBV5-6 and TRBJ1-2, is DAGVTQSPTHLIKTRGQQVTLRCSPKSGHDTVSWYQQALGQGPQFIFQYYEEEERQRGNFPDRFSGHQFPNYSSELNVNALLLGDSALYLCASSGRIPDYGYTFGSGTRLTVV.

The rearrangement uses TRBV7-3 and TRBJ2-3, with D maybe TRBD1 (5 bases). The CDR3 covers 14 residues. Germline V gene lookup returns CDR1 SGHTA and CDR2 FQGTGA. V dropped 4 bases and J dropped 1 base, with 9 bases sitting between them. Here the CDR3 reads CASSSRVGTDTQYF. DNA for the CDR3: TGTGCCAGCAGCTCCAGGGTCGGCACAGATACGCAGTATTTT.

This clonotype has at least ten counts. The chain uses TRBV29-1 and TRBJ1-2; 9 bases are a match to TRBD1. Per germline, CDR1 SQVTM and CDR2 ANQGSEA. The junction had 4 bases not matched to a gene; V was cut back by 7 bases and J by 4 bases. This CDR3 is built from 12 residues. DNA of the CDR3: TGCAGCGCAGAACAGGGGGCCTATGGCTACACCTTC. Translation: CSAEQGAYGYTF.

V is TRBV19 and J is TRBJ1-5, with 8 bases lining up with TRBD1. Per germline, CDR1 LNHDA and CDR2 SQIVND (reference sequence). CDR3 length: 12 amino acids. The ends lost 7 bases at V and 5 bases at J; junction bases unmatched: 1. The CDR3 nucleotides read TGTGCCAGTAAACAGGGGGATCAGCCCCAGCATTTT. It specifies CASKQGDQPQHF.

This clonotype is classed as medium-sized. This chain uses TRBV7-8 with TRBJ2-3; D gene ambiguous. This CDR3 contains 15 residues. In germline, CDR1 is SGHVS, CDR2 FQNEAQ. V lost 1 base to trimming and J lost 2 bases, with 10 bases between them. For the CDR3, the DNA is TGTGCCAGCAGCTTAGTCCGACTTTTCACAGATACGCAGTATTTT. It is translated as CASSLVRLFTDTQYF.